The source of this T cell receptor beta chain is a study of T cell responses to AZD1222 COVID-19 vaccine. Generated by immunoSEQ multiplex PCR, the TCRdb table keeps only in-frame clones and is missing some. Of roughly 99,000 clones in the sample, roughly 87% were seen once. The CDR3 loop spans 16 amino acids. V was trimmed by 0 bases and J by 6 bases, leaving 17 bases between them. Germline-derived CDR1 and CDR2 are LGHDT and YNNKEL (reference sequence). Researchers grouped second doses given at about 4 or about 12 weeks into one pool. This clone was seen a few times. What it binds is unknown. General study findings and limits: Donors were mostly white British, more females; clonal diversity possibly underestimated. Researchers took repertoire samples only after the peak T cell response had come. Increased Spike-specific TCR breadth and depth were observed after two AZD1222 doses.

The chain couples TRBV3-1 (or the pseudogene TRBV3-2) to TRBJ1-1, with D perhaps TRBD1 (5 bases). The material was peripheral blood, obtained 28 days after the second AZD1222 dose. The origin of this receptor is an adult who received the AZD1222 COVID-19 vaccine. Here the CDR3 reads CASSQDRGATGAEAFF. The DNA for the CDR3 is TGTGCCAGCAGCCAAGATCGTGGAGCAACGGGGGCTGAAGCTTTCTTT.